Below, 14 T cell receptor beta chains from the same sample are listed, as sequenced in a study of cytomegalovirus exposure and HLA in healthy donors. PCR amplification relied on 60 Vbeta primers (plus 13 Jbeta primers). Generated by immunoSEQ multiplex PCR, the TCRdb table keeps only in-frame clones and is missing some. The sample has around 120,000 clones; roughly 78% are singletons. Material for sequencing was PBMCs. These receptor sequences come from a middle-aged woman in good health and CMV-seronegative.

This chain links TRBV7-9 with TRBJ2-7, with 9 bases aligning to TRBD1. After removal of 7 bases from V and 4 bases from J, the junction contained 8 bases not matched to a gene. The CDR3 is 14 amino acids. Germline V gene lookup returns CDR1 SEHNR and CDR2 FQNEAQ (reference sequence). In DNA, the CDR3 is TGTGCCAGCAACGGGACAGGGACTCGATACGAGCAGTACTTC. It specifies CASNGTGTRYEQYF. Full variable domain (missing parts from reference TRBV7-9 and TRBJ2-7): DTGVSQNPRHKITKRGQNVTFRCDPISEHNRLYWYRQTLGQGPEFLTYFQNEAQLEKSRLLSDRFSAERPKGSFSTLEIQRTEQGDSAMYLCASNGTGTRYEQYFGPGTRLTVT.

The chain links TRBV5-1 to TRBJ1-1; D call uncertain. V lost 0 bases to trimming and J lost 1 base, with 7 bases between them. Per the germline V gene, CDR1 is SGHRS and CDR2 is YFSETQ. This CDR3 is 14 amino acids long. As DNA, the CDR3 is TGCGCCAGCAGCTTGGATAGCCCGAACACTGAAGCTTTCTTT. This codes for CASSLDSPNTEAFF.

This sequence joins TRBV4-1 and TRBJ1-5; 7 nucleotides align to TRBD1. CDR1 and CDR2 from the germline V gene are MGHRA and YSYEKL. The CDR3 covers 19 residues. V shed 1 base and J 0 bases; nucleotides not matched to a gene: 12. CDR3 sequence: CASSQGRLRGRYSNQPQHF. In DNA form, the CDR3 reads TGCGCCAGCAGCCAAGGACGACTCAGGGGGAGATATAGCAATCAGCCCCAGCATTTT.

The rearrangement joins TRBV5-1 to TRBJ2-7; TRBD1 agrees at 12 bases. The trim removed 3 bases at V and 1 base at J, leaving 17 bases unmatched. The CDR3 loop spans 20 amino acids. In germline, CDR1 is SGHRS, CDR2 YFSETQ. Written as DNA, the CDR3 is TGCGCCAGCAGCTCTGGGGATACCGGGACAGGGGGCGAAAATTCCTACGAGCAGTACTTC. Protein product: CASSSGDTGTGGENSYEQYF.

The gene calls are TRBV7-2 and TRBJ2-1; 12 positions agree with TRBD2. CDR3 length: 13 residues. The germline gives CDR1 SGHTA, CDR2 FQGNSA. J gave up 14 bases and V 6 bases, and 8 bases lay outside the gene matches. The chain's CDR3 is CASSQTSGSREFF. The CDR3 DNA is TGTGCCAGCAGTCAGACTAGCGGGAGCCGGGAGTTCTTC.

The chain employs TRBV27 and TRBJ2-1; TRBD1 might be the D (5 bases). Looked up from germline, CDR1 is MNHEY and CDR2 is SMNVEV (reference sequence). V gave up 2 bases and J gave up 4 bases, with 12 bases separating them. This CDR3 region has 15 residues. CDR3: CASSLRQSVYNEQFF. The CDR3 DNA sequence: TGTGCCAGCAGTTTACGACAGTCAGTGTACAATGAGCAGTTCTTC.

The chain uses TRBV28 and TRBJ2-5, with 9 positions matching TRBD1. The J call may be mistaken, given a closer DNA end match to TRBJ2-7. CDR1 is MDHEN and CDR2 is SYDVKM in the germline V gene. CDR3 length equals 15 residues. The DNA of the CDR3 is TGTGCCAGCAGTCCCCTACGGACAGGGGCGTACGAGCAGTACTTC. Translation gives CASSPLRTGAYEQYF.

The V gene is TRBV19, the J gene TRBJ2-2; D is possibly TRBD1 or TRBD2 (7 bases each). The germline V gene has CDR1 LNHDA and CDR2 SQIVND (reference sequence). Trimming removed 10 bases at V and 7 bases at J, with 28 bases between. The CDR3 contains 17 residues. CDR3 amino acids: CAIRGPKRGGSLGELFF. DNA for the CDR3: TGTGCCATTAGGGGGCCAAAGCGGGGAGGTTCCCTCGGGGAGCTGTTTTTT.

This chain links TRBV10-3 with TRBJ2-3; D might be TRBD2 (6 bases). The CDR3 is 14 residues long. Looked up from germline, CDR1 is ENHRY and CDR2 is SYGVKD. Between the trimmed V and J ends, which lost 4 bases and 0 bases, there was a span of 8 bases. The CDR3 reads CAISAGTSTDTQYF. The CDR3 DNA reads TGTGCCATCAGTGCCGGGACTAGCACAGATACGCAGTATTTT.

The CDR3 DNA sequence: TGTGCCTGGAGTCCCCGGACAGGTGGATGGGCTTTCTTT. Amino acid sequence: CAWSPRTGGWAFF. The chain uses TRBV30 and TRBJ1-1; 7 nucleotides match TRBD1. Germline CDR1 GTSNPN, CDR2 SVGIG (reference sequence). The CDR3 loop spans 13 amino acids. V was pared by 2 bases and J by 11 bases, with 11 bases of the junction left unmatched.

The CDR3 protein is CASSMPERGSPLHF. CDR3 sequence (DNA): TGTGCCAGTAGTATGCCCGAGAGAGGGTCACCCCTCCACTTT. The gene calls are TRBV19 and TRBJ1-6; no clear D. The germline V and J ends were trimmed by 3 bases and 10 bases, with 13 bases remaining between them. This CDR3 spans 14 amino acids. Germline V gives CDR1 LNHDA, CDR2 SQIVND (reference sequence). The complete variable domain, with remaining parts taken from reference TRBV19 and TRBJ1-6, reads DGGITQSPKYLFRKEGQNVTLSCEQNLNHDAMYWYRQDPGQGLRLIYYSQIVNDFQKGDIAEGYSVSREKKESFPLTVTSAQKNPTAFYLCASSMPERGSPLHFGNGTRLTVT.

Here the CDR3 reads CASSSRDISTNTEAFF. CDR3 nucleotide sequence: TGTGCCAGCTCGAGCCGGGACATCTCGACGAACACTGAAGCTTTCTTT. The rearrangement joins TRBV18 to TRBJ1-1; D is perhaps TRBD1 (6 bases). The germline V and J ends were trimmed by 6 bases and 1 base, with 18 bases remaining between them. This CDR3 spans 16 amino acids. The germline V gene has CDR1 KGHSH and CDR2 LQKENI.

The rearrangement uses TRBV5-4 and TRBJ1-6; D is unclear. Germline V CDR1 and CDR2: SGHNT, YYREEE (reference sequence). V was cut by 0 bases and J by 4 bases, with 8 bases left in between. The CDR3 loop spans 15 amino acids. CDR3 DNA sequence: TGTGCCAGCAGCTTGGGTTACTCATATAATTCACCCCTCCACTTT. It codes for CASSLGYSYNSPLHF.

The CDR3 here is CASSLVRDSNTEAFF. CDR3 DNA sequence: TGCGCCAGCAGTCTCGTTCGAGACAGCAACACTGAAGCTTTCTTT. This rearrangement joins TRBV5-1 to TRBJ1-1, with D perhaps TRBD1 (5 bases). The CDR3 runs 15 residues. The V end was cut by 5 bases, the J end by 2 bases, with 16 bases between. Looked up from germline, CDR1 is SGHRS and CDR2 is YFSETQ.